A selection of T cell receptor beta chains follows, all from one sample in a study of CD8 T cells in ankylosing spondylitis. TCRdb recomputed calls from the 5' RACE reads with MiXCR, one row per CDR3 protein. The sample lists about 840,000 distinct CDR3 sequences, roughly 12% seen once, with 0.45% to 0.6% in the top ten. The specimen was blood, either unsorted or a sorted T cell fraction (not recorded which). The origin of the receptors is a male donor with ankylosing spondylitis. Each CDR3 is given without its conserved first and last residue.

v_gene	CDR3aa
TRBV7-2	ASSLEAWRGGSQF
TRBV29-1	SVGVQRTYNEQF
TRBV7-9	ASPQGTPHTGELF
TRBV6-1	ASSRQGGDGSPLH
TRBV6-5	ASSYSQTGVEADTQY
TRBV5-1	ASSRVENTDTQH
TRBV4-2	ASSLQGQGGELF
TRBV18	ASSPGEGGIYEQY
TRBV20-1	SAKTSGSTDTQY
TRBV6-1	ASSEFGGDTEAF
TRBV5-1	ASSWTSGIYNEQF
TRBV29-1	SLKEGRNEQF
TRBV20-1	SARSTGRAF
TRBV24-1	ATSDSQGWAPQETQY
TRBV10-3	AISHRDYEQY
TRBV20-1	SAVQGAGTGELF
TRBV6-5	ASSYAASSYNEQF
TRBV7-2	ASSRRRRGNEQY
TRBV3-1	ASSQDGGNYGYT
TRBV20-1	SVTTSGTDTQY
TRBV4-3	ASSQISGRAGTDTQY
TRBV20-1	SAAGDYSGANVLT
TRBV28	ASRTLDGGSSYEQY
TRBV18	ASSPPGTGFYEQY
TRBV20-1	SARKIRVFTSYNEQF
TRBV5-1	ASSLNDGTGELF
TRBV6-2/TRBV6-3	ASSYGPIHLSYEQY
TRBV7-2	ASSLDQDYEQY
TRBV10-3	AISREVNGPQH
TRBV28	ASSLSVAGGPEQY
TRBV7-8	ASTERTLSSYEQY
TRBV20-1	SALTSGPTDTQY
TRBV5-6	ASSPLLGSMNTEAF
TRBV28	ASSVRDAQNYGYT
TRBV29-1	SGDRGVTEAF
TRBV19	ASSFSSGSHEQF
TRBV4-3	ASSQKLAGGSNYNEQF
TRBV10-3	AISEGPNEKLF
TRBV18	ASSPSVDTDTQY
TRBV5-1	ASSLQGSDETQY
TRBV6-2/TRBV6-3	ASSYSRAGDGETQY
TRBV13	ASRLTSGYQETQY
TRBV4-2	ASSQQGQGQETQY
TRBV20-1	SVGGRPASATDTQY
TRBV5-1	ASSPPAGTFGVQY
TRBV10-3	AISDYRNTEAF
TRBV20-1	SARIYEQY
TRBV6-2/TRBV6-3	ASSLLQGSEAF
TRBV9	ASSATGAGAYGYT
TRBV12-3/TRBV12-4	ASKRLLGSYGYT
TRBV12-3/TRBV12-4	ASTIQTPYEQF
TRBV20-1	SARPRRAPGDTQY
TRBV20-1	SAAPGDSPTQY
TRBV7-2	ASSFYQDYGYT
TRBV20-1	SARQEGTQY